These 16 T cell receptor beta chains were all obtained from the same sample, sequenced in a study of blood T cell repertoires in COVID-19. Sequencing used immunoSEQ multiplex PCR; TCRdb keeps in-frame clones, though not all of them. The table shows tens of thousands of clones, with around 88% occurring only once. Sample: peripheral blood. Receptors were obtained from a man aged 70-80 years with acute or convalescent COVID-19.

This clone was picked up one time. The gene calls are TRBV11-2 and TRBJ1-2; TRBD1 matches at 9 bases. CDR1 is SGHAT and CDR2 is FQNNGV in the germline V gene. Trimming cost V 4 bases and J 9 bases; bases outside gene matches: 6. The CDR3 consists of 13 residues. The CDR3 here is CASSSLGQGSYTF. Here the CDR3 DNA reads TGTGCCAGCAGCTCCCTGGGACAGGGCAGCTACACCTTC. Full variable domain (rest looked up from reference TRBV11-2 and TRBJ1-2): EAGVAQSPRYKIIEKRQSVAFWCNPISGHATLYWYQQILGQGPKLLIQFQNNGVVDDSQLPKDRFSAERLKGVDSTLKIQPAKLEDSAVYLCASSSLGQGSYTFGSGTRLTVV.

This chain connects TRBV29-1 to TRBJ2-2; D unresolved. Germline assignment: CDR1 SQVTM and CDR2 ANQGSEA. With 7 bases removed from V and 4 bases from J, the gap between germline ends came to 7 bases. The CDR3 is 11 residues long. The CDR3 bases are TGCAGCGGAGGATCCACCGGGGAGCTGTTTTTT. It translates to CSGGSTGELFF.

The chain uses TRBV24-1 and TRBJ2-1, with 10 nucleotides matching TRBD1. The germline V gene encodes CDR1 KGHDR and CDR2 SFDVKD. The V gene end was trimmed by 3 bases and the J gene end by 0 bases; junction bases not matched to a gene: 4. The CDR3 runs to 17 residues. CDR3 DNA sequence: TGTGCCACCAGTGATCCGGGACAGGGGAACTCCTACAATGAGCAGTTCTTC. Translated, it gives CATSDPGQGNSYNEQFF.

This clone occurred a few times. This chain joins TRBV6-4 and TRBJ1-4, with D possibly being TRBD1 (6 bases). The ends were cut back, 9 bases at V and 8 bases at J, with 10 bases in the middle. CDR1 MRHNA and CDR2 SNTAGT come from the germline V gene. There are 11 residues in the CDR3. The CDR3 sequence: CARGTCEKLFF. In DNA, the CDR3 is TGTGCCAGAGGGACATGCGAAAAACTGTTTTTT.

The rearrangement joins TRBV21-1 to TRBJ2-7; the table gives TRBD1 as D, unverified against the DNA. TRBV21-1 counts as a pseudogene. The CDR3 totals 13 residues. CDR3 sequence reads: CARDLTGGDEQYF. CDR3 sequence (DNA): TGTGCCCGTGATCTTACAGGGGGCGACGAGCAGTACTTC.

The CDR3 sequence: CASSLGREMQETQYF. The CDR3, as DNA: TGTGCCAGCAGCTTAGGGCGGGAGATGCAAGAGACCCAGTACTTC. V usage is TRBV7-3 and J usage is TRBJ2-5; 7 bases line up with TRBD2. The CDR3 consists of 15 residues. CDR1 is SGHTA and CDR2 is FQGTGA in the germline V gene. V shed 2 bases, J shed 2 bases, and the junction held 5 bases outside the gene matches.

The table lists this clone with a few counts. The CDR3 loop is CASSQELERGTGELFF. The CDR3 coding sequence is TGCGCCAGCAGCCAAGAGCTGGAGCGGGGCACCGGGGAGCTGTTTTTT. V usage is TRBV4-3 and J usage is TRBJ2-2; 7 positions agree with TRBD2. CDR1 LGHNA and CDR2 YSLEER come from the germline V gene. The CDR3 sequence is 16 residues long. The V and J ends lost 0 bases and 4 bases, in that order; junction bases with no gene match: 5.

The chain couples TRBV7-2 to TRBJ2-1; D is perhaps TRBD2 (5 bases). This CDR3 contains 14 residues. The germline V and J ends were trimmed by 7 bases and 2 bases, with 12 bases remaining between them. Germline V gene lookup returns CDR1 SGHTA and CDR2 FQGNSA. The CDR3 protein is CASNPGIAYNEQFF. CDR3 DNA: TGTGCCAGCAATCCCGGGATCGCCTACAATGAGCAGTTCTTC.

The J gene is TRBJ1-2, the V gene TRBV4-3; no reliable D call. The length of the CDR3 is 15 residues. CDR1 and CDR2 (germline): LGHNA, YSLEER. V lost 0 bases and J 2 bases, leaving 10 bases between the germline ends. This CDR3 is CASSQDRRLNYGYTF. The CDR3 DNA is TGCGCCAGCAGCCAAGATCGGAGGTTAAACTATGGCTACACCTTC.

The rearrangement joins TRBV7-3 to TRBJ1-6; TRBD1 agrees at 10 bases. The germline gives CDR1 SGHTA, CDR2 FQGTGA. The CDR3 is 15 amino acids. V lost 1 base to trimming and J lost 9 bases; unmatched junction nucleotides: 3. The DNA of the CDR3 is TGTGCCAGCAGCTTAATGGACAGGGGGAGTTCACCCCTCCACTTT. Its protein product is CASSLMDRGSSPLHF.

In its sample, this clone was seen a few times. V gene TRBV7-9 combines with J gene TRBJ1-6; 11 bases fit TRBD1. Germline V gene data show CDR1 as SEHNR and CDR2 as FQNEAQ (reference sequence). J was trimmed by 10 bases and V by 5 bases; bases with no gene match: 10. The CDR3 loop spans 16 amino acids. CDR3 protein: CASSAAFGQGASPLHF. The CDR3, as DNA: TGTGCCAGCAGCGCTGCTTTCGGACAGGGGGCATCACCCCTCCACTTT. Complete variable domain (other parts from reference TRBV7-9 and TRBJ1-6): DTGVSQNPRHKITKRGQNVTFRCDPISEHNRLYWYRQTLGQGPEFLTYFQNEAQLEKSRLLSDRFSAERPKGSFSTLEIQRTEQGDSAMYLCASSAAFGQGASPLHFGNGTRLTVT.

The V and J genes are TRBV25-1 and TRBJ1-6, with a possible D match to TRBD1 (6 bases). Deletions cut 3 bases from V and 3 bases from J, with 15 bases between. The CDR3 length is 17 residues. The germline CDR1 and CDR2 sequences are MGHDK and SYGVNS. CDR3 sequence (DNA): TGTGCCAGCAGTGACGCCGGGACACTCTTCTATAATTCACCCCTCCACTTT. This encodes CASSDAGTLFYNSPLHF.

As DNA, the CDR3 is TGCAGCGTCCTGTTTTATGAGCAGTTCTTC. Amino acid sequence: CSVLFYEQFF. The V gene is TRBV29-1, the J gene TRBJ2-1; D is unclear. The V end lost 6 bases, the J end lost 8 bases, and 8 bases lay between the germline ends. Germline CDR1 is SQVTM and CDR2 is ANQGSEA. This CDR3 is built from 10 residues.

This CDR3 is CASRSGLSNQPQHF. The CDR3 bases are TGTGCCAGCAGGTCAGGACTTAGCAATCAGCCCCAGCATTTT. The chain carries TRBV2 and TRBJ1-5; D remains ambiguous. CDR1 and CDR2 (germline): SNHLY, FYNNEI. The CDR3 sequence is 14 residues long. Trimming stripped 6 bases from V and 0 bases from J, with 9 bases between.

This chain links TRBV6-4 with TRBJ1-6; D remains unclear. V was shortened by 2 bases and J by 10 bases, with 18 bases between the two germline ends. From germline, CDR1 is MRHNA and CDR2 SNTAGT. CDR3 size: 16 residues. The CDR3, as DNA: TGTGCCAGCAGTGACACGGGGTTGTGGCAAGGATCACCCCTCCACTTT. This translates into CASSDTGLWQGSPLHF.

CDR3 DNA sequence: TGTGCCTCCGCCGGGACAGAGAACACTGAAGCTTTCTTT. Translation gives CASAGTENTEAFF. V and J are TRBV24-1 and TRBJ1-1; 7 bases fit TRBD1. Germline V gives CDR1 KGHDR, CDR2 SFDVKD. J gave up 1 base and V 12 bases, and 7 bases lay outside the gene matches. The CDR3 totals 13 residues.